These 26 T cell receptor beta chains came from one sample sequenced in a study of cytomegalovirus exposure and HLA in healthy donors. 60 Vbeta and 13 Jbeta primers were used in PCR. Clones were sequenced by immunoSEQ multiplex PCR, and TCRdb holds only the in-frame ones, with some missing. The sample gives roughly 180,000 clones, about 80% of which show up once; 1.3% is in the top ten. Material: PBMCs. The source of these receptors is a man aged 25-40 years in good health and CMV-seronegative.

This clone was observed once. The germline gene is not matched at one end of the junction; a read error may be the cause. This sequence joins TRBV7-9 and TRBJ1-2; no clear D. The V gene's germline CDR1 is SEHNR and CDR2 FQNEAQ (reference sequence). The CDR3 covers 11 residues. The CDR3 coding sequence is TGTGCCAGCAGTCCCGTATCTTTGCAGGCCTTC. It specifies CASSPVSLQAF.

V gene TRBV19 combines with J gene TRBJ2-2; TRBD2 is a possible D gene (7 bases). Trimming pared 7 bases from V and 3 bases from J, leaving 24 bases between. This CDR3 has 18 amino acids. Germline assignment: CDR1 LNHDA and CDR2 SQIVND (reference sequence). In DNA form, the CDR3 reads TGTGCCAGTAATCACCTCGGGGGGATCAGGGGTGACACCGGGGAGCTGTTTTTT. The encoded protein is CASNHLGGIRGDTGELFF.

This rearrangement joins TRBV4-3 to TRBJ2-7, with 12 nucleotides matching TRBD2. V shed 1 base, J shed 2 bases, and the junction held 3 bases outside the gene matches. The CDR3 extends over 16 amino acids. CDR1 is LGHNA and CDR2 is YSLEER in the germline V gene. Written as DNA, the CDR3 is TGCGCCAGCAGCCAAGGGCCTAGCGGGGGGGCCTACGAGCAGTACTTC. It specifies CASSQGPSGGAYEQYF.

This clone showed up just a few times. The J gene is TRBJ1-6, the V gene TRBV4-3; D is unresolved. V shed 1 base and J shed 0 bases, with 13 bases lying between them. This CDR3 region has 18 residues. Germline V lookup: CDR1 LGHNA, CDR2 YSLEER. In DNA, the CDR3 is TGCGCCAGCAGCCAAGTTCTCATGGCGGGCTCCTATAATTCACCCCTCCACTTT. It codes for CASSQVLMAGSYNSPLHF.

The V and J genes are TRBV19 and TRBJ1-5; D perhaps matches TRBD1 (5 bases). Trimming stripped 9 bases from V and 1 base from J, with 13 bases between. From germline, CDR1 is LNHDA and CDR2 SQIVND (reference sequence). The CDR3 has 14 amino acids. This chain's CDR3 is CASAWGGSNQPQHF. The CDR3 coding sequence is TGTGCCAGCGCGTGGGGGGGGAGCAATCAGCCCCAGCATTTT.

This clone has only a few counts. In nucleotides, the CDR3 is TGTGCCAGCGGGTTTCGGGGACAGGCGAAAGAGACCCAGTACTTC. It is translated as CASGFRGQAKETQYF. The chain links TRBV5-4 to TRBJ2-5, with 8 bases aligning to TRBD1. The CDR3 has 15 residues. The V and J ends lost 7 bases and 3 bases, in that order; junction bases with no gene match: 11. The germline V gene has CDR1 SGHNT and CDR2 YYREEE (reference sequence).

In regard to this clone: A read error may account for a junction end that differs from germline. This chain joins TRBV7-9 and TRBJ1-1; TRBD1 matches at 7 bases. CDR1 is SEHNR, CDR2 FQNEAQ, per germline (reference sequence). The CDR3 runs 12 residues. The CDR3 reads CSSSSQGLVAFF. For the CDR3, the DNA is TGTTCCAGCAGCTCACAGGGGTTGGTGGCTTTCTTT.

This chain joins TRBV28 and TRBJ2-7; perhaps TRBD2 as D (6 bases). Germline-derived CDR1 and CDR2 are MDHEN and SYDVKM. V lost 11 bases and J 7 bases, leaving 24 bases between the germline ends. The CDR3 runs to 14 residues. CDR3 in amino acids: CAGRGARGGREQYF. The CDR3 nucleotides are TGTGCCGGAAGAGGGGCCCGTGGGGGGAGGGAGCAGTACTTC.

This clone was counted a single time. This chain links TRBV6-1 with TRBJ1-2; 7 bases align to TRBD1. In germline, CDR1 is MNHNS, CDR2 SASEGT. The CDR3 sequence is 13 residues long. Trimming at V came to 5 bases and at J to 7 bases, leaving 7 bases not matched to a gene. Here the CDR3 reads CASSKGAPGGYTF. In DNA form, the CDR3 reads TGTGCCAGCAGTAAGGGGGCGCCGGGTGGCTACACCTTC.

The chain is built from TRBV30 and TRBJ2-3; weak D call: TRBD2 (6 bases). CDR3 length: 15 amino acids. The ends were cut back, 0 bases at V and 6 bases at J, with 16 bases in the middle. Germline-derived CDR1 and CDR2 are GTSNPN and SVGIG (reference sequence). Here the CDR3 reads CAWSVLGVRGDTQYF. CDR3 DNA: TGTGCCTGGAGTGTATTGGGCGTTCGGGGGGATACGCAGTATTTT.

The chain carries TRBV28 and TRBJ2-1; D may be TRBD1 (5 bases). With 2 bases removed from V and 7 bases from J, the gap between germline ends came to 12 bases. This CDR3 region has 14 residues. Germline V gene lookup returns CDR1 MDHEN and CDR2 SYDVKM. CDR3 region: CASSLRGWPNEQFF. CDR3 nucleotides: TGTGCCAGCAGTTTAAGGGGTTGGCCGAATGAGCAGTTCTTC.

This clone was observed a single time. The chain combines TRBV7-9 with TRBJ1-5, with D possibly matching TRBD1 (5 bases). Germline V CDR1 and CDR2: SEHNR, FQNEAQ (reference sequence). Trimming removed 0 bases from V and 5 bases from J, with 14 bases in between. The CDR3 covers 16 residues. CDR3 sequence: CASSLALQGFYQPQHF. As DNA, the CDR3 is TGTGCCAGCAGCTTAGCTCTCCAGGGTTTCTATCAGCCCCAGCATTTT.

The chain employs TRBV7-3 and TRBJ2-1; 7 positions agree with TRBD2. This CDR3 region has 13 residues. Per the germline V gene, CDR1 is SGHTA and CDR2 is FQGTGA. With V trimmed by 5 bases and J by 5 bases, 3 bases remained unmatched. CDR3 DNA sequence: TGTGCCAGCAGCAGCGGGACTAACAATGAGCAGTTCTTC. Its translation is CASSSGTNNEQFF. Variable domain in full (rest from reference TRBV7-3 and TRBJ2-1): GAGVSQTPSNKVTEKGKYVELRCDPISGHTALYWYRQSLGQGPEFLIYFQGTGAADDSGLPNDRFFAVRPEGSVSTLKIQRTERGDSAVYLCASSSGTNNEQFFGPGTRLTVL.

This chain connects TRBV27 to TRBJ1-6; perhaps TRBD1 as D (5 bases). The V end lost 5 bases, the J end lost 10 bases, and 15 bases lay between the germline ends. Germline V gives CDR1 MNHEY, CDR2 SMNVEV (reference sequence). The CDR3 has 14 amino acids. CDR3 bases: TGTGCCAGCAGTCTTCCAGGGTTAGACTCACCCCTCCACTTT. It codes for CASSLPGLDSPLHF.

The chain carries TRBV6-1 and TRBJ1-2; no clear D. This CDR3 is 13 amino acids long. Trimming cost V 7 bases and J 8 bases, with 17 bases left between them. Germline V lookup: CDR1 MNHNS, CDR2 SASEGT. The CDR3 here is CASTRGDGRGYTF. The DNA of the CDR3 is TGTGCCAGCACCCGCGGGGATGGGCGAGGCTACACCTTC.

This chain joins TRBV6-5 and TRBJ1-2; 7 bases match TRBD1. This CDR3 comprises 14 residues. The V segment lost 2 bases and the J segment 10 bases; nucleotides outside the gene matches: 10. Germline V gene data show CDR1 as MNHEY and CDR2 as SVGAGI. CDR3 amino acids: CASSYTDRRIDYTF. For the CDR3, the DNA is TGTGCCAGCAGTTACACGGACAGGAGGATCGACTACACCTTC.

As DNA, the CDR3 is TGCGCCAGCAGCCAAGTGGGGGGTGAGCAGTTCTTC. It yields the protein CASSQVGGEQFF. This chain joins TRBV4-3 and TRBJ2-1; D may be TRBD2 (6 bases). V was clipped by 1 base and J by 9 bases, with 7 bases between them. Germline values: CDR1 LGHNA, CDR2 YSLEER. This CDR3 is 12 amino acids long.

The count of this clone is one. The chain combines TRBV29-1 with TRBJ1-1, with a weak D call TRBD1 (5 bases). The CDR3 is made up of 15 amino acids. The V end was cut by 4 bases, the J end by 0 bases, with 15 bases between. The germline gives CDR1 SQVTM, CDR2 ANQGSEA. The chain's CDR3 is CSVVGIRTLNTEAFF. DNA for the CDR3: TGCAGCGTTGTTGGTATCAGGACATTGAACACTGAAGCTTTCTTT.

The chain carries TRBV19 and TRBJ1-5; 9 bases map to TRBD1. There are 14 residues in the CDR3. Germline V gene lookup returns CDR1 LNHDA and CDR2 SQIVND (reference sequence). J was trimmed by 11 bases and V by 7 bases; bases with no gene match: 12. DNA for the CDR3: TGTGCCAGTATTGGGACAGGGAGGACCGGATCCCAGCATTTT. Translated, it gives CASIGTGRTGSQHF.

This clone has just one count. This sequence joins TRBV9 and TRBJ2-1; tentative D call: TRBD1 (6 bases). V lost 2 bases to trimming and J lost 13 bases, with 16 bases between them. Germline assignment: CDR1 SGDLS and CDR2 YYNGEE. CDR3 length equals 13 residues. In DNA, the CDR3 is TGTGCCAGCAGCGTTGAAACAGGGATGGGACAGTTCTTC. Residues: CASSVETGMGQFF.

The chain couples TRBV4-2 to TRBJ1-4; TRBD1 agrees at 8 bases. The CDR3 consists of 15 residues. V lost 4 bases and J lost 5; bases outside the gene matches: 6. Germline CDR1 is LGHNA and CDR2 is YNFKEQ. CDR3 in DNA: TGTGCCAGCAGCCCGGACAGGGACAACAATGAAAAACTGTTTTTT. Protein sequence: CASSPDRDNNEKLFF.

The CDR3 coding sequence is TGCGCCAGCAGCAATCGGACAGGGAGGGAAAAACTGTTTTTT. This translates into CASSNRTGREKLFF. The chain has TRBV5-1 and TRBJ1-4; 8 bases are shared with TRBD1. The ends lost 4 bases at V and 8 bases at J; junction bases unmatched: 7. Germline loops: CDR1 SGHRS, CDR2 YFSETQ. This CDR3 region has 14 residues.

This clone was seen only a few times. V gene TRBV27 combines with J gene TRBJ1-1, with D possibly matching TRBD1 (6 bases). V was shortened by 6 bases and J by 1 base, with 15 bases between the two germline ends. Germline CDR1 and CDR2: MNHEY and SMNVEV (reference sequence). This CDR3 has 15 amino acids. CDR3 region: CASSPGGHSNTEAFF. CDR3 in DNA: TGTGCCAGCAGCCCGGGGGGACACTCGAACACTGAAGCTTTCTTT.

V usage is TRBV28 and J usage is TRBJ2-7, with 7 bases lining up with TRBD1. V lost 5 bases to trimming and J lost 4 bases; unmatched junction nucleotides: 14. Germline V CDR1 and CDR2: MDHEN, SYDVKM. This CDR3 region has 16 residues. The DNA of the CDR3 is TGTGCCAGCAGTGTACACCGCGGACAGGCCAAATACGAGCAGTACTTC. Residues: CASSVHRGQAKYEQYF.

This clone was picked up a small number of times. V usage is TRBV4-2 and J usage is TRBJ1-3, with TRBD1 matching 7 bases. V shed 2 bases, J shed 4 bases, and the junction held 5 bases outside the gene matches. Per germline, CDR1 LGHNA and CDR2 YNFKEQ. This CDR3 region has 15 residues. The CDR3 DNA sequence: TGTGCCAGCAGCCAACAGACAGGGAACGGAAACACCATATATTTT. This sequence encodes CASSQQTGNGNTIYF.

For this clone: This specimen includes other DNA sequences encoding the same CDR3. J is TRBJ1-2 and V is TRBV6-5, with D perhaps matching TRBD1 (6 bases). V lost 8 bases to trimming and J lost 2 bases, with 12 bases between them. The CDR3 has 13 residues. Germline V gives CDR1 MNHEY, CDR2 SVGAGI. As DNA, the CDR3 is TGTGCCAGCCGGACAGACACGAACTATGGCTACACCTTC. It yields the protein CASRTDTNYGYTF.